The 4 T cell receptor beta chains given below trace back to one sample, sequenced in a study of blood T cells in healthy people across ages. The authors ran a second PCR of roughly 6 to 11 cycles using a sample-barcoded 5' primer and a J-beta primer mix. TCRdb re-called the 5' RACE reads through MiXCR, storing one row per CDR3 protein. The sample records under 1,000,000 distinct CDR3 sequences, 46% being singletons. The specimen was blood. The receptor set was obtained from a man older than 75 in good health.

CDR3: CASSLNPRGPYTGELFF. CDR3 in DNA: TGTGCCAGCAGCTTAAACCCCAGGGGGCCGTACACCGGGGAGCTGTTTTTT. The chain links TRBV7-3 to TRBJ2-2, with 8 nucleotides matching TRBD1. The CDR3 has 17 residues. V was clipped by 1 base and J by 3 bases; unmatched bases: 7. Germline assignment: CDR1 SGHTA and CDR2 FQGTGA.

This clonotype turned up a few times. This rearrangement joins TRBV7-9 to TRBJ2-7; D remains unclear. The V end was cut by 8 bases, the J end by 7 bases, with 15 bases between. Germline loops: CDR1 SEHNR, CDR2 FQNEAQ (reference sequence). This CDR3 comprises 12 residues. The CDR3 region has the DNA TGTGCCAGCGGAGTGGGGTCGTGGGAGCAGTACTTC. Its protein is CASGVGSWEQYF. The whole variable domain, filled in from reference TRBV7-9 and TRBJ2-7, reads DTGVSQNPRHKITKRGQNVTFRCDPISEHNRLYWYRQTLGQGPEFLTYFQNEAQLEKSRLLSDRFSAERPKGSFSTLEIQRTEQGDSAMYLCASGVGSWEQYFGPGTRLTVT.

V is TRBV7-9 and J is TRBJ2-1; 10 bases fit TRBD2. The CDR3 has 17 residues. J was trimmed by 6 bases and V by 5 bases; bases with no gene match: 13. CDR1 and CDR2 from the germline V gene are SEHNR and FQNEAQ (reference sequence). The CDR3 DNA follows: TGTGCCAGCAGCCCGGGCCCGGCTAGCGGGAGAGCCAATGAGCAGTTCTTC. Translated, it gives CASSPGPASGRANEQFF.

On this clonotype itself: A read error may be the cause here, since a much bigger clone is one base away. CDR3 sequence (DNA): TGTGCCAGCAGCCCCCTATACCTCGCGCAGTACTTC. Translated, it gives CASSPLYLAQYF. The chain combines TRBV7-8 with TRBJ2-5; no clear D gene. V was clipped by 5 bases and J by 11 bases, with 15 bases between them. CDR1 is SGHVS, CDR2 FQNEAQ, per germline. The CDR3 totals 12 residues.